Detailed here is one T cell receptor (beta chain). Its antigen is still unknown. TCRdb redid the calling of the 5' RACE reads with MiXCR, one entry per CDR3 protein. In the table there are roughly 240,000 distinct CDR3 sequences, about a sixth of which are singletons. This record belongs to a study of T-cell memory formation after mild COVID-19. Study results and limitations: Several responding clones turned up in pre-infection memory, indicating that cross-reactive memory may have taken part.

This TCR derives from a man aged 18 to 30 who had mild COVID-19 (a few samples of this study predate the infection). Cell type and time point are not known. Sequencing was carried out using PBMCs or a T cell subset sorted from them (not recorded which).

CDR3 DNA sequence: TGTGCCAGCAGCCAAGAACGGTCACCCCTCCACTTT. It is translated as CASSQERSPLHF. J is TRBJ1-6 and V is TRBV3-1; D is undetermined. V was pared by 0 bases and J by 10 bases, with 4 bases between. Germline V lookup: CDR1 LGHDT, CDR2 YNNKEL (reference sequence). This CDR3 is built from 12 residues.